This record covers a single T cell receptor (beta chain). Its antigen is unknown. The sample belongs to a study of siplizumab effects on memory and regulatory T cells. Study results and caveats: Naive T cells were seen as more diverse than memory cells and as major alloresponse contributors. Naive-or-memory phenotypes were unassignable for roughly 80-96% of proliferating CD4+ or CD8+ clones.

After removal of 5 bases from V and 5 bases from J, the junction contained 10 bases not matched to a gene. This CDR3 comprises 16 residues. Germline CDR1 is LGHNA and CDR2 is YNFKEQ. Assay: immunoSEQ multiplex PCR; the TCRdb copy retains only in-frame clones and omits some. This table holds roughly 110,000 clones, 90% to 95% found once. The chain joins TRBV4-2 to TRBJ2-3, with 10 bases lining up with TRBD2. Sequenced material: non-Treg CD4+ T cells sorted from blood. The clonotype comes from a human donor in good health. CDR3 in amino acids: CASSVRSGGAEDTQYF. CDR3 DNA sequence: TGTGCCAGCAGCGTCCGGAGCGGGGGGGCCGAAGATACGCAGTATTTT.